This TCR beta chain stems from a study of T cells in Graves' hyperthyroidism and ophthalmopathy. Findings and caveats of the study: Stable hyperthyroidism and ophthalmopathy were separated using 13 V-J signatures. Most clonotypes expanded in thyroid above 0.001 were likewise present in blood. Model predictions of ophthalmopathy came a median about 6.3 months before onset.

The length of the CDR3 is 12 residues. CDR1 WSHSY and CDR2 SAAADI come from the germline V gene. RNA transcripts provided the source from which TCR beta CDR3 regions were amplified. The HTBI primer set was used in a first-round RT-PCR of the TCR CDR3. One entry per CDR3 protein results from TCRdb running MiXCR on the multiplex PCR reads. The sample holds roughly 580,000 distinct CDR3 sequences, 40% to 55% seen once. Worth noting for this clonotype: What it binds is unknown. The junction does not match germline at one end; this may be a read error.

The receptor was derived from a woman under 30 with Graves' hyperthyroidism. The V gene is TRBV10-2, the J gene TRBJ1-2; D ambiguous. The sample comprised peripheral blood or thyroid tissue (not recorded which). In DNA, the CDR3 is TGTGCCAGCCAGGACGGAAACTATGGCTACACCTTC. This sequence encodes CASQDGNYGYTF.